These 6 T cell receptor beta chains share one sample of origin, sequenced in a study of blood T cell repertoires in COVID-19. Sequencing used immunoSEQ multiplex PCR; TCRdb keeps in-frame clones, though not all of them. The sample holds 150,000 to 200,000 clones, 85% to 90% seen once. Sample: peripheral blood. The source of these receptors is a man in his late teens or twenties with acute or convalescent COVID-19.

The chain carries TRBV7-9 and TRBJ2-3, with TRBD2 as a possible D gene (5 bases). From germline, CDR1 is SEHNR and CDR2 FQNEAQ (reference sequence). The CDR3 loop spans 16 amino acids. Between the trimmed V and J ends, which lost 4 bases and 1 base, there was a span of 15 bases. CDR3 residues: CASSWEIVGGTDTQYF. CDR3 nucleotide sequence: TGTGCCAGCAGCTGGGAGATCGTGGGAGGCACAGATACGCAGTATTTT.

The chain combines TRBV4-2 with TRBJ1-6; D is ambiguous. The CDR3 contains 15 residues. Germline V gene lookup returns CDR1 LGHNA and CDR2 YNFKEQ. Trimming removed 3 bases at V and 6 bases at J, with 12 bases between. The CDR3 region has the DNA TGTGCCAGCAGCCATCGGGAAGGTGGTAATTCACCCCTCCACTTT. Translating gives CASSHREGGNSPLHF.

The chain employs TRBV18 and TRBJ1-5; TRBD1 aligns across 7 bases. CDR3 length: 13 residues. V lost 6 bases and J lost 4; bases outside the gene matches: 3. Germline CDR1 reads KGHSH; CDR2 reads LQKENI. This CDR3 is CASSTGANQPQHF. Written as DNA, the CDR3 is TGTGCCAGCTCCACAGGGGCGAATCAGCCCCAGCATTTT.

The V and J genes are TRBV6-2 or TRBV6-3 and TRBJ1-5, with D possibly matching TRBD1 (5 bases). The germline gives CDR1 MNHEY, CDR2 SVGEGT. Trimming pared 5 bases from V and 1 base from J, leaving 9 bases between. The CDR3 is made up of 14 amino acids. The CDR3 sequence: CASSGQGSNQPQHF. The CDR3 DNA follows: TGTGCCAGCAGTGGTCAGGGAAGCAATCAGCCCCAGCATTTT.

The gene calls are TRBV25-1 and TRBJ1-2, with a possible D match to TRBD1 (6 bases). Germline CDR1 reads MGHDK; CDR2 reads SYGVNS. V was cut by 6 bases and J by 8 bases, with 10 bases left in between. The CDR3 length is 11 residues. CDR3 nucleotides: TGTGCCAGCAGAACAGGGAAAGGCTACACCTTC. It yields the protein CASRTGKGYTF.

This clone was counted a few times. The V call is TRBV6-5, the J call TRBJ1-3; a possible D gene is TRBD1 (6 bases). Between the trimmed V and J ends, which lost 6 bases and 0 bases, there was a span of 12 bases. The CDR3 covers 15 residues. Germline V lookup: CDR1 MNHEY, CDR2 SVGAGI. This CDR3 is CASSIQGTSGNTIYF. Here the CDR3 DNA reads TGTGCCAGCAGCATACAGGGAACCTCTGGAAACACCATATATTTT.